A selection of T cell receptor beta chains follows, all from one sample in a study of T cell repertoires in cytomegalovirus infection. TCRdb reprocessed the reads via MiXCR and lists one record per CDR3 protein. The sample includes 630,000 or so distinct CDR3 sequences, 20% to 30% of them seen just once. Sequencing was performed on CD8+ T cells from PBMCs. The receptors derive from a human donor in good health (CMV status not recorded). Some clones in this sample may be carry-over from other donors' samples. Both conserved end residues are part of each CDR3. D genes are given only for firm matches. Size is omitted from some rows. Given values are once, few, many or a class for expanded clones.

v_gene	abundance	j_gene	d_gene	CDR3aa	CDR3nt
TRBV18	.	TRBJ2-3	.	CVSSPPYRPDTQYF	TGTGTCAGCTCACCACCGTACAGGCCCGATACGCAGTATTTT
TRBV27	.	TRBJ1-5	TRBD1	CASSRTGFDQPQHF	TGTGCCAGCAGTCGGACAGGGTTCGATCAGCCCCAGCATTTT
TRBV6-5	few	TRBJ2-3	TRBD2	CASSYSLAGFNTDTQYF	TGTGCCAGCAGTTACTCGCTAGCGGGGTTTAACACAGATACGCAGTATTTT
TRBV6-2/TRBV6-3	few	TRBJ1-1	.	CASSGPSGTEAFF	TGTGCCAGCAGCGGACCGTCGGGGACTGAAGCTTTCTTT
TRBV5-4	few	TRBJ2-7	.	CASSPDGLLDEQYF	TGTGCCAGCAGCCCGGACGGCCTCCTTGACGAGCAGTACTTC
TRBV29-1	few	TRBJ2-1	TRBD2	CSVAHPLAGGVNEQFF	TGCAGCGTTGCCCATCCTCTAGCGGGGGGGGTCAATGAGCAGTTCTTC
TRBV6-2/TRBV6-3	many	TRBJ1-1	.	CASRVLGNVDTEAFF	TGTGCCAGCAGGGTGTTGGGGAATGTGGACACTGAAGCTTTCTTT
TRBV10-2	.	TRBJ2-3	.	CASSDGRGTDTQYF	TGCGCCAGCAGTGACGGCAGGGGCACAGATACGCAGTATTTT
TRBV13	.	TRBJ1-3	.	CASGAGRAGNTIYF	TGTGCCAGCGGCGCAGGGAGGGCTGGAAACACCATATATTTT
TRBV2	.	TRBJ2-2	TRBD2	CASSEITSGVTGELFF	TGTGCCAGCAGTGAAATAACTAGCGGGGTCACCGGGGAGCTGTTTTTT
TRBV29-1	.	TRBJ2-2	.	CSATGVSTGELFF	TGCAGCGCCACGGGGGTGTCCACCGGGGAGCTGTTTTTT
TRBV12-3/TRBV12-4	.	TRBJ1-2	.	CASSPRRRTDYGYTF	TGTGCCAGCAGCCCCCGCAGGCGAACGGACTATGGCTACACCTTC
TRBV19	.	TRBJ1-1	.	CASSHRLGGPEAFF	TGTGCCAGTAGTCACAGGTTGGGGGGCCCTGAAGCTTTCTTT
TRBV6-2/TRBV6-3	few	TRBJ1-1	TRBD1	CASSYPGTGAVNTEAFF	TGTGCCAGCAGTTACCCCGGGACAGGGGCCGTGAACACTGAAGCTTTCTTT
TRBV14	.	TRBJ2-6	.	CASSQDPPNSGANVLTF	TGTGCCAGCAGCCAAGATCCCCCAAACTCTGGGGCCAACGTCCTGACTTTC
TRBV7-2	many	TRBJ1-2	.	CASSLLAVANYGYTF	TGTGCCAGCAGCTTACTTGCCGTAGCTAACTATGGCTACACCTTC
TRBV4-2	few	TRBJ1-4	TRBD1	CASSPGTVSTNEKLFF	TGTGCCAGCAGCCCCGGGACAGTCTCAACTAATGAAAAACTGTTTTTT
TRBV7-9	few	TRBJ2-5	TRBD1	CASSNRDRGIKETQYF	TGTGCCAGCAGCAACCGGGACAGGGGGATTAAAGAGACCCAGTACTTC
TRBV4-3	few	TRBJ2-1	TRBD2	CASSQGIAGGSYNEQFF	TGCGCCAGCAGCCAAGGGATAGCGGGGGGCTCCTACAATGAGCAGTTCTTC
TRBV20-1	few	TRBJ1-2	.	CSARDAGVEGYTF	TGCAGTGCTAGAGATGCAGGGGTAGAGGGCTACACCTTC
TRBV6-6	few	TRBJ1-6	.	CASSYPEFRGKESPLHF	TGTGCCAGCAGTTACCCCGAGTTCCGGGGAAAGGAGTCACCCCTCCACTTT
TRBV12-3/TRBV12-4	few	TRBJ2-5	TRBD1	CASSFGQGVETQYF	TGTGCCAGCAGTTTCGGACAGGGTGTGGAGACCCAGTACTTC
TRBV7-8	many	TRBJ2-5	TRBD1	CASSPRTGNQVQETQYF	TGTGCCAGCAGCCCCCGGACAGGGAACCAGGTCCAAGAGACCCAGTACTTC
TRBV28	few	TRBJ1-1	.	CASSPRGGHLTEAFF	TGTGCCAGCAGCCCGCGTGGGGGCCACCTCACTGAAGCTTTCTTT
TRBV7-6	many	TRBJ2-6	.	CASSLDTPGSGANVLTF	TGTGCCAGCAGCTTAGACACCCCCGGCTCTGGGGCCAACGTCCTGACTTTC
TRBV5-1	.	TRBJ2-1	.	CASSRDKLYNEQFF	TGCGCCAGCAGTCGGGATAAACTGTACAATGAGCAGTTCTTC
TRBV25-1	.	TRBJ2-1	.	CASSESPVDDEQFF	TGTGCCAGCAGTGAGAGCCCCGTGGACGATGAGCAGTTCTTC
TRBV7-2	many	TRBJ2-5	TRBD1	CASSSHRTGPGETQYF	TGTGCCAGCAGCTCACATCGGACAGGGCCCGGCGAGACCCAGTACTTC
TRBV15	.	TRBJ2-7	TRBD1	CATSRDRDRIYEQYF	TGTGCCACCAGCAGAGATCGGGACAGGATCTACGAGCAGTACTTC
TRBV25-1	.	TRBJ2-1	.	CASGGRPGTYNEQFF	TGTGCCAGCGGGGGTAGGCCGGGCACCTACAATGAGCAGTTCTTC
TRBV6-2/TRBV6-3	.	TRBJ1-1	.	CASSYPSDMKMNTEAFF	TGTGCCAGCAGTTACCCCTCGGACATGAAGATGAACACTGAAGCTTTCTTT
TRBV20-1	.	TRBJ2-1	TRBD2	CSASKRGYNEQFF	TGCAGTGCTAGTAAGCGGGGCTACAATGAGCAGTTCTTC
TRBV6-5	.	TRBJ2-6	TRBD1	CASSYAQGAGSGANVLTF	TGTGCCAGCAGTTACGCACAGGGGGCTGGGTCTGGGGCCAACGTCCTGACTTTC
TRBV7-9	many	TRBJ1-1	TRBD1	CASTPRQGGTEAFF	TGTGCCAGCACCCCTAGACAGGGGGGCACTGAAGCTTTCTTT
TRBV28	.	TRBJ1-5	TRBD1	CASSLSTGALGSQHF	TGTGCCAGCAGTTTAAGTACAGGGGCCTTGGGGTCCCAGCATTTT
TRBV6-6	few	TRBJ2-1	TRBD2	CASSSPDGGTYNEQFF	TGTGCCAGCAGTTCCCCTGACGGGGGGACCTACAATGAGCAGTTCTTC
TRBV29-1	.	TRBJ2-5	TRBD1	CSVEDPTGTAQETQYF	TGCAGCGTTGAAGATCCCACCGGGACAGCCCAAGAGACCCAGTACTTC
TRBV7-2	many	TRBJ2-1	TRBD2	CASSLTSGGEQFF	TGTGCCAGCAGCTTAACTAGCGGGGGGGAGCAGTTCTTC
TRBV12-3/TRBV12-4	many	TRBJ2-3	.	CASSGGQSTDTQYF	TGTGCCAGCAGTGGCGGACAGAGCACAGATACGCAGTATTTT